This T cell receptor beta chain was retrieved from a study of cytomegalovirus exposure and HLA in healthy donors. Study-wide background: The platform used for the approximately 120 validation repertoires matched that of the roughly 700 first-cohort repertoires, a later analysis reported. Study-wide points: A list of approximately 150 TCR beta chains associated with cytomegalovirus was given. Confirmation in vitro established that a few CMV-associated chains were specific for CMV antigens.

Comment on this clone: Antigen specificity is unknown.

The germline V gene encodes CDR1 WNHNN and CDR2 SYGVQD (reference sequence). V dropped 2 bases and J dropped 3; count of bases not matched to a gene: 12. This CDR3 spans 18 amino acids. An approximately 120-subject validation cohort, separate from the 666-subject first cohort, supplied the donors. The assay was immunoSEQ multiplex PCR, and TCRdb's table has in-frame clones only and misses some. Among some 80,000 clones listed, 95% to 96% were seen once. The origin of this receptor is a woman aged 18-35 years in good health and CMV-seronegative. J is TRBJ2-7 and V is TRBV10-1; 11 nucleotides agree with TRBD2. The sequenced material came from PBMCs. For the CDR3, the DNA is TGCGCCAGCAGTGAGCTTACTAGCGGGAGAGGAAAGGTCTACGAGCAGTACTTC. This sequence encodes CASSELTSGRGKVYEQYF.